The clone carrying this T cell receptor beta chain turned up a few times. A J-beta primer mix and a sample-barcoded 5' primer were used in a second PCR of roughly 6 to 11 cycles. TCRdb re-derived calls from the 5' RACE reads in MiXCR, one entry per CDR3 protein. Among approximately 1.5 million distinct CDR3 sequences listed, almost 35% were seen once. Donor samples were obtained from healthy Caucasian individuals from Russia, aged 6 to 90. The data are from a study of blood T cells in healthy people across ages. The clonotype was recovered from a woman in her 30s in good health. What was sequenced was blood.

CDR3 amino acids: CASSRSSVSSYEQYF. The DNA of the CDR3 is TGTGCCAGCAGCCGAAGCTCAGTGAGCTCCTACGAGCAGTACTTC. The chain carries TRBV6-1 and TRBJ2-7; no firm D call. The CDR3 contains 15 residues. Germline loops: CDR1 MNHNS, CDR2 SASEGT. V was shortened by 6 bases and J by 0 bases, with 15 bases between the two germline ends.